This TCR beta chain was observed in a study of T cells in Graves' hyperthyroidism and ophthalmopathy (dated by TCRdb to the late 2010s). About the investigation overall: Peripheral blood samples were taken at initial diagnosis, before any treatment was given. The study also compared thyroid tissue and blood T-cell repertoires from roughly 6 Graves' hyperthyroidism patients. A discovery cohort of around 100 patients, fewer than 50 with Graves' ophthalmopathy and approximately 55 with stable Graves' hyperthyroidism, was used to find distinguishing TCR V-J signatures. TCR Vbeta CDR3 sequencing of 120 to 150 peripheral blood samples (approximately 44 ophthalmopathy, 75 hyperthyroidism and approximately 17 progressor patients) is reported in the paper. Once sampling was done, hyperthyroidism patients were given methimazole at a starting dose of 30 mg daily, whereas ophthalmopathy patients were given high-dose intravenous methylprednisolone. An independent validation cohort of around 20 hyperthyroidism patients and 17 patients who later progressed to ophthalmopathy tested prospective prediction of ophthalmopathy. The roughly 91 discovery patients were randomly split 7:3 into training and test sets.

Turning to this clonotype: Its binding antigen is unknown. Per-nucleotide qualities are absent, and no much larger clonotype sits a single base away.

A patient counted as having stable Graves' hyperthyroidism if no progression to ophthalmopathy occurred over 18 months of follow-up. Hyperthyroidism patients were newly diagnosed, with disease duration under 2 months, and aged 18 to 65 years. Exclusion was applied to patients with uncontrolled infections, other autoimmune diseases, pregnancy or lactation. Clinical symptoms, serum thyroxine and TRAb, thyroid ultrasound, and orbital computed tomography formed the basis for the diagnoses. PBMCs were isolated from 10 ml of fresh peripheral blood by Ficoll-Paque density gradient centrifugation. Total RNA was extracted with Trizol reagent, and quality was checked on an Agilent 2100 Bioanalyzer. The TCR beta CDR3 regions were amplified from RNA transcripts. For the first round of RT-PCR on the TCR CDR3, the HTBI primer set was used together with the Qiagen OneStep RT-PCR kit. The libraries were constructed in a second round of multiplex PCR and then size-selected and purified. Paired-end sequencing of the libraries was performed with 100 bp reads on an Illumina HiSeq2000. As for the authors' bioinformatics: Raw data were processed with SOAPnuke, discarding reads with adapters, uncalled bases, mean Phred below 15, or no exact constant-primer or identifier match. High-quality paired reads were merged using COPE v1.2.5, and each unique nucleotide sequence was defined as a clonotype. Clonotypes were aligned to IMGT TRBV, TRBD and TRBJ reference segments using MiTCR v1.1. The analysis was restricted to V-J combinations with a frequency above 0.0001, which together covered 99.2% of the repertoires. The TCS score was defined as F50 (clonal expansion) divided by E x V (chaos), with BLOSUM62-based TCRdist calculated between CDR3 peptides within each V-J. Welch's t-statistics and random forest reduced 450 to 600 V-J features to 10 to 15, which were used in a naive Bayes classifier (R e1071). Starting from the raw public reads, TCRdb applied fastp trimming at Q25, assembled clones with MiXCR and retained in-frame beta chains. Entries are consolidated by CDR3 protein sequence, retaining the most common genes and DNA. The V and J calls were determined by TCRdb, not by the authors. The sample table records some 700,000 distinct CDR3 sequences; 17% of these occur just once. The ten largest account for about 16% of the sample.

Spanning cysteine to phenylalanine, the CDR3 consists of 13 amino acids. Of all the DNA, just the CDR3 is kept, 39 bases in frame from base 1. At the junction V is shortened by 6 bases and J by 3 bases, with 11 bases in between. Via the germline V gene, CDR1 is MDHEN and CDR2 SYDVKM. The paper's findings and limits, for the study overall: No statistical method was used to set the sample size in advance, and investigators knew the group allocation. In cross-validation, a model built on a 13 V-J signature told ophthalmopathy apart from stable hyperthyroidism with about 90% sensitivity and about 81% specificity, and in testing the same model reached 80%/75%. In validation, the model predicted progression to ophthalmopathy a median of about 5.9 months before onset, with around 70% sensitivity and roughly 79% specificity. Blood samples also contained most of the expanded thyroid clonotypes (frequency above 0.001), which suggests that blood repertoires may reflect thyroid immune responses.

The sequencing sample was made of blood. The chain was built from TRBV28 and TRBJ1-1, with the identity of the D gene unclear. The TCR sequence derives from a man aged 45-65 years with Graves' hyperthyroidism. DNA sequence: TGTGCCAGCAGCTCCAACTGGTACACTGAAGCTTTCTTT. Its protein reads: CASSSNWYTEAFF.